These 27 T cell receptor beta chains originate from one sample sequenced in a study of blood T cell repertoires in COVID-19. Profiled with immunoSEQ multiplex PCR; TCRdb holds only in-frame clones, not every one. Of some 210,000 clones in the sample, about 91% were seen once. The sample consisted of PBMCs or T cells enriched from blood (not recorded which). These receptors originate from a young man with acute COVID-19.

This chain links TRBV11-2 with TRBJ1-1; 11 nucleotides agree with TRBD1. Germline lookup yields CDR1 SGHAT and CDR2 FQNNGV. This CDR3 spans 15 amino acids. V shed 5 bases, J shed 4 bases, and the junction held 6 bases outside the gene matches. Here the CDR3 reads CASSRAGTGGTEAFF. CDR3 DNA: TGTGCCAGCAGCAGAGCCGGGACAGGGGGCACTGAAGCTTTCTTT.

The V and J genes are TRBV4-1 and TRBJ2-1, with a weak D call TRBD2 (5 bases). Per the germline V gene, CDR1 is MGHRA and CDR2 is YSYEKL. The CDR3 runs to 14 residues. V was pared by 4 bases and J by 7 bases, with 14 bases between. CDR3 bases: TGCGCCAGCAGCCCCTGGGATGGCGGGAATGAGCAGTTCTTC. It codes for CASSPWDGGNEQFF.

The chain is built from TRBV18 and TRBJ2-7; 7 bases line up with TRBD2. The V segment lost 4 bases and the J segment 5 bases; nucleotides outside the gene matches: 8. CDR3 length equals 14 residues. CDR1 is KGHSH, CDR2 LQKENI, per germline. The CDR3, as DNA: TGTGCCAGCTCACTAGGCGGGGGTTGGCACGAGCAGTACTTC. This codes for CASSLGGGWHEQYF.

The DNA for the CDR3 is TGTGCCAGCAGCCAAGAGGGGGGCTATGGCTACACCTTC. Translating it yields CASSQEGGYGYTF. This chain joins TRBV3-1 (or the pseudogene TRBV3-2) and TRBJ1-2, with D maybe TRBD1 (5 bases). The length of the CDR3 is 13 residues. V was cut by 0 bases and J by 4 bases, with 6 bases left in between. Germline V gives CDR1 LGHDT, CDR2 YNNKEL (reference sequence).

The genes are TRBV27 and TRBJ2-2; a weak D match, TRBD1 (6 bases). V lost 8 bases to trimming and J lost 6 bases, with 19 bases between them. CDR1 is MNHEY and CDR2 is SMNVEV in the germline V gene (reference sequence). The CDR3 spans 15 residues. The CDR3 DNA follows: TGTGCCAGCGGACCCGGGACACAAGGGCCCGGGGAGCTGTTTTTT. Its translation is CASGPGTQGPGELFF.

The V call is TRBV6-2 or TRBV6-3, the J call TRBJ1-5; possibly TRBD1 for D (5 bases). This CDR3 contains 14 residues. CDR1 MNHEY and CDR2 SVGEGT come from the germline V gene. Trimming took 4 bases from V and 2 from J, leaving 9 bases between them. The CDR3 DNA reads TGTGCCAGCAGTTGGGGGGGTGGCAATCAGCCCCAGCATTTT. Encoded protein: CASSWGGGNQPQHF.

This clone was found many times. The V call is TRBV11-2, the J call TRBJ2-7; D not resolved. The CDR3 contains 13 residues. The V and J ends lost 10 bases and 3 bases respectively, with 16 bases between them. The germline V gene has CDR1 SGHAT and CDR2 FQNNGV. The CDR3 sequence is CATLLPVDYEQYF. The DNA of the CDR3 is TGTGCCACCCTGCTGCCGGTCGACTACGAGCAGTACTTC.

The rearrangement uses TRBV11-2 and TRBJ2-7; 7 bases fit TRBD2. Per the germline V gene, CDR1 is SGHAT and CDR2 is FQNNGV. The CDR3 contains 15 residues. V lost 3 bases to trimming and J lost 2 bases; unmatched junction nucleotides: 7. The CDR3 reads CASSFSEGGPYEQYF. The CDR3 nucleotides read TGTGCCAGCAGCTTTTCCGAGGGAGGGCCCTACGAGCAGTACTTC.

The J gene is TRBJ1-2, the V gene TRBV28, with a possible D match to TRBD1 (6 bases). The CDR3 sequence is 17 residues long. CDR1 and CDR2 (germline): MDHEN, SYDVKM. V lost 1 base and J 3 bases, leaving 18 bases between the germline ends. The CDR3 region has the DNA TGTGCCAGCAGTTTATCGAAGTTGGGGGAGGGGGACTATGGCTACACCTTC. It specifies CASSLSKLGEGDYGYTF.

This CDR3 reads CASSPNWERERDYEQYF. Written as DNA, the CDR3 is TGTGCCAGCAGCCCGAATTGGGAGCGAGAAAGGGACTACGAGCAGTACTTC. V is TRBV21-1 and J is TRBJ2-7; the D call TRBD2 from the table was never checked on the DNA. TRBV21-1 is a known pseudogene. The CDR3 is 17 amino acids.

For the CDR3, the DNA is TGCAGTGCTAGTTTCCTGACAGGGAATCCCTACGAGCAGTACTTC. Amino acids: CSASFLTGNPYEQYF. The V gene is TRBV20-1, the J gene TRBJ2-7; TRBD1 matches 7 bases. V trimming: 3 bases; J trimming: 2 bases; junction bases outside the gene matches: 10. The CDR3 spans 15 residues. Germline CDR1 is DFQATT and CDR2 is SNEGSKA (reference sequence).

The chain employs TRBV9 and TRBJ2-5; D not resolved. Germline V gene data show CDR1 as SGDLS and CDR2 as YYNGEE. The CDR3 length is 16 residues. The ends were cut back, 0 bases at V and 2 bases at J, with 14 bases in the middle. CDR3 residues: CASSVARTAEQETQYF. In DNA form, the CDR3 reads TGTGCCAGCAGCGTAGCCCGAACAGCAGAACAAGAGACCCAGTACTTC.

The chain combines TRBV7-9 with TRBJ1-3; D remains ambiguous. CDR1 and CDR2 from the germline V gene are SEHNR and FQNEAQ (reference sequence). Trimming left V 1 base short and J 0 bases short, with 10 bases between. The CDR3 extends over 16 amino acids. In DNA, the CDR3 is TGTGCCAGCAGCTTAGTTATGGAGAGCTCTGGAAACACCATATATTTT. It is translated as CASSLVMESSGNTIYF.

The chain combines TRBV19 with TRBJ1-1, with D possibly matching TRBD1 (6 bases). This CDR3 region has 12 residues. Germline V gene lookup returns CDR1 LNHDA and CDR2 SQIVND (reference sequence). Trimming left V 7 bases short and J 4 bases short, with 10 bases between. Here the CDR3 DNA reads TGTGCCAGTAAACAGGGATTCACTGAAGCTTTCTTT. Translated, it gives CASKQGFTEAFF.

This CDR3 is CASSFDGGTEAFF. In DNA, the CDR3 is TGTGCCAGCAGCTTTGACGGGGGGACTGAAGCTTTCTTT. The chain employs TRBV7-9 and TRBJ1-1; maybe TRBD1 (5 bases). V dropped 3 bases and J dropped 5 bases, with 10 bases sitting between them. This CDR3 comprises 13 residues. The germline V gene encodes CDR1 SEHNR and CDR2 FQNEAQ (reference sequence).

The sample holds one count of this clone. The rearrangement joins TRBV19 to TRBJ2-1, with 11 bases fitting TRBD2. Trimming at V came to 9 bases and at J to 6 bases, leaving 16 bases not matched to a gene. Germline CDR1 reads LNHDA; CDR2 reads SQIVND (reference sequence). The CDR3 is made up of 17 amino acids. The CDR3 region is CASGTSGSRGTSNEQFF. The CDR3 bases are TGTGCCAGCGGTACTAGCGGGAGTAGGGGGACATCCAATGAGCAGTTCTTC.

The chain recombines TRBV2 with TRBJ2-7, with a possible D match to TRBD2 (5 bases). The length of the CDR3 is 13 residues. From germline, CDR1 is SNHLY and CDR2 FYNNEI. Trimming shortened V by 8 bases and J by 3 bases, and 14 bases separated the two germline ends. CDR3 in amino acids: CASSDPGSYEQYF. In DNA form, the CDR3 reads TGTGCCAGCTCCGACCCGGGGAGCTACGAGCAGTACTTC.

This clone appeared once. The CDR3 protein is CASNSGAVDTGELFF. The CDR3, as DNA: TGTGCCAGCAATTCTGGAGCGGTGGACACCGGGGAGCTGTTTTTT. The chain has TRBV2 and TRBJ2-2; tentatively, D is TRBD2 (5 bases). Trimming left V 7 bases short and J 3 bases short, with 15 bases between. This CDR3 region has 15 residues. The germline V gene has CDR1 SNHLY and CDR2 FYNNEI.

The chain carries TRBV27 and TRBJ1-1; unclear D gene. The CDR3 runs 17 residues. The germline V gene encodes CDR1 MNHEY and CDR2 SMNVEV (reference sequence). Trimming took 6 bases from V and 1 from J, leaving 21 bases between them. The DNA of the CDR3 is TGTGCCAGCAGATCCTTAGGCGGGAAGCTTCAGAACACTGAAGCTTTCTTT. Encoded protein: CASRSLGGKLQNTEAFF.

The chain carries TRBV7-9 and TRBJ2-1, with 9 bases matching TRBD2. With V trimmed by 5 bases and J by 13 bases, 3 bases remained unmatched. Per the germline V gene, CDR1 is SEHNR and CDR2 is FQNEAQ (reference sequence). This CDR3 has 11 residues. The CDR3 DNA reads as TGTGCCAGCAGCAGGACTAGCGTTCAGTTCTTC. It translates to CASSRTSVQFF.

The V and J genes are TRBV19 and TRBJ1-5; the D is unclear. Germline CDR1 is LNHDA and CDR2 is SQIVND (reference sequence). Trimming took 3 bases from V and 6 from J, leaving 9 bases between them. The length of the CDR3 is 13 residues. CDR3 DNA: TGTGCCAGTAGTATCCAGGCAAGTCAGCCCCAGCATTTT. Its protein is CASSIQASQPQHF.

J is TRBJ2-7 and V is TRBV6-5; D is uncertain. Germline-derived CDR1 and CDR2 are MNHEY and SVGAGI. The CDR3 covers 11 residues. V shed 4 bases and J shed 3 bases, with 4 bases lying between them. CDR3 bases: TGTGCCAGCAGTTCCCGCTACGAGCAGTACTTC. Its translation is CASSSRYEQYF.

The rearrangement uses TRBV6-5 and TRBJ1-5, with 9 positions matching TRBD1. J lost 6 bases, V lost 6 bases, and 9 bases had no gene match. The germline CDR1 and CDR2 sequences are MNHEY and SVGAGI. The CDR3 is 15 residues long. This CDR3 reads CASSATTGGGQPQHF. The CDR3 coding sequence is TGTGCCAGCAGCGCTACTACAGGGGGCGGTCAGCCCCAGCATTTT.

The genes are TRBV4-1 and TRBJ1-2; 8 positions agree with TRBD1. Germline V gene sequence: CDR1 MGHRA, CDR2 YSYEKL. This CDR3 has 15 amino acids. J was trimmed by 5 bases and V by 4 bases; bases with no gene match: 9. DNA of the CDR3: TGCGCCAGCAGCCCTTGGGACAGGCCCTCGTATGGCTACACCTTC. Its translation is CASSPWDRPSYGYTF.

The V gene is TRBV6-5, the J gene TRBJ2-7; 9 nucleotides line up with TRBD1. The CDR3 spans 15 residues. With V trimmed by 5 bases and J by 1 base, 6 bases remained unmatched. Looked up from germline, CDR1 is MNHEY and CDR2 is SVGAGI. The CDR3 region has the DNA TGTGCCAGCAGTCGGTGGGACAGGGCTTCCTACGAGCAGTACTTC. Encoded protein: CASSRWDRASYEQYF.

The rearrangement joins TRBV6-5 to TRBJ2-5; D unresolved. The CDR3 has 14 residues. Germline V gene lookup returns CDR1 MNHEY and CDR2 SVGAGI. Trimming stripped 6 bases from V and 1 base from J, with 12 bases between. CDR3 sequence (DNA): TGTGCCAGCAGATCCGACTCGTTCCAAGAGACCCAGTACTTC. It is translated as CASRSDSFQETQYF.

The chain is built from TRBV10-3 and TRBJ2-1; 8 bases are shared with TRBD1. The J segment lost 9 bases and the V segment lost 5 bases, leaving 6 bases of the junction unmatched. The CDR3 consists of 13 residues. The germline V gene has CDR1 ENHRY and CDR2 SYGVKD. The CDR3 nucleotides read TGTGCCATCAGTCCGGACAGGGTCGGTGAGCAGTTCTTC. It codes for CAISPDRVGEQFF.